This T cell receptor (beta chain) was captured by sequencing in a study of T cell responses to AZD1222 COVID-19 vaccine. Overall study context: Second doses were pooled across both intervals (about 4 or about 12 weeks).

With regard to this clone: No antigen is known for it.

General study findings and limits: Donors were largely white British and mainly female; clonal diversity was possibly underestimated.

CDR3 length: 15 residues. CDR1 is MGHRA, CDR2 YSYEKL, per germline. V dropped 1 base and J dropped 6 bases, with 13 bases sitting between them. The protocol was immunoSEQ multiplex PCR, while the TCRdb copy is restricted to in-frame clones and leaves out a portion. The table shows about 120,000 clones, with 90% to 95% occurring only once. The sequence derives from an adult in good health. The chain uses TRBV4-1 and TRBJ1-5; no clear D. Sequencing was performed on peripheral blood, taken on day 0 of AZD1222 vaccination. CDR3 loop: CASSQGYTEAQPQHF. In nucleotides, the CDR3 is TGCGCCAGCAGCCAAGGTTACACAGAAGCTCAGCCCCAGCATTTT.